Each of the 25 T cell receptor beta chains below was sequenced from the same sample in a study of cytomegalovirus exposure and HLA in healthy donors. With 60 Vbeta and 13 Jbeta primers, the PCR was carried out. Some clones are missing from TCRdb's copy, which holds only in-frame ones; the method was immunoSEQ multiplex PCR. The repertoire holds 150,000 to 200,000 clones, approximately 80% seen once, with approximately 14% in the top ten. Sequencing was performed on PBMCs. The source of these receptors is a woman aged 40 to 49 in good health and CMV-seronegative.

V usage is TRBV7-6 and J usage is TRBJ2-1; 8 nucleotides match TRBD1. V trimming: 5 bases; J trimming: 4 bases; junction bases outside the gene matches: 1. The length of the CDR3 is 13 residues. Germline V gene sequence: CDR1 SGHVS, CDR2 FNYEAQ. The CDR3 loop reads CASSRDRYNEQFF. CDR3 in DNA: TGTGCCAGCAGCCGGGACAGGTACAATGAGCAGTTCTTC.

This clone is a singleton in its sample. J is TRBJ2-3 and V is TRBV11-1; D gene unclear. Per the germline V gene, CDR1 is SGHAT and CDR2 is FQDESV (reference sequence). CDR3 length equals 14 residues. Trimming removed 3 bases at V and 2 bases at J, with 9 bases between. CDR3 coding DNA: TGTGCCAGCAGCTTCGACTGGGTCACAGATACGCAGTATTTT. This sequence encodes CASSFDWVTDTQYF.

This clone has only a few counts. This chain links TRBV4-2 with TRBJ2-5; perhaps TRBD1 as D (5 bases). The CDR3 has 15 amino acids. Trimming pared 2 bases from V and 5 bases from J, leaving 15 bases between. Germline CDR1 LGHNA, CDR2 YNFKEQ. Here the CDR3 reads CASSQSLGAVETQYF. DNA for the CDR3: TGTGCCAGCAGCCAATCTCTAGGGGCCGTGGAGACCCAGTACTTC.

The chain has TRBV6-5 and TRBJ2-5; 11 bases map to TRBD2. Germline values: CDR1 MNHEY, CDR2 SVGAGI. Trimming took 4 bases from V and 5 from J; bases not matched to a gene: 9. CDR3 size: 16 residues. Written as DNA, the CDR3 is TGTGCCAGCAGTTCGGGCCTAGCGGGAGGTCGGGAGACCCAGTACTTC. The encoded protein is CASSSGLAGGRETQYF.

This chain links TRBV19 with TRBJ2-6, with 10 nucleotides matching TRBD1. Germline CDR1 is LNHDA and CDR2 is SQIVND (reference sequence). This CDR3 has 17 residues. After removal of 8 bases from V and 0 bases from J, the junction contained 7 bases not matched to a gene. CDR3 region: CASHPDRGLSGANVLTF. CDR3 DNA: TGTGCCAGTCATCCTGACAGGGGGCTCTCTGGGGCCAACGTCCTGACTTTC.

V gene TRBV6-5 combines with J gene TRBJ1-4; no firm D call. Germline assignment: CDR1 MNHEY and CDR2 SVGAGI. Trimming took 2 bases from V and 7 from J, leaving 11 bases between them. The CDR3 extends over 14 amino acids. The CDR3 sequence is CASSYLAGGEKLFF. The CDR3 region has the DNA TGTGCCAGCAGTTACCTCGCAGGTGGTGAAAAACTGTTTTTT.

Comments on this clone: One junction end disagrees with the germline gene, perhaps due to a read error. J is TRBJ1-3 and V is TRBV29-1; D is uncertain. The CDR3 is made up of 13 amino acids. CDR1 is SQVTM, CDR2 ANQGSEA, per germline. The CDR3 nucleotides read TGCAGTGTATCAGAAGCGTCCGGAAACGCCATATATTTT. Translated, it gives CSVSEASGNAIYF.

The gene calls are TRBV5-1 and TRBJ2-7; D gene ambiguous. This CDR3 is 13 amino acids long. Germline V lookup: CDR1 SGHRS, CDR2 YFSETQ. V was cut by 1 base and J by 7 bases, with 12 bases left in between. The CDR3 region has the DNA TGCGCCAGCAGCTTGAACGGTCGATCGGAGCAGTACTTC. Amino acid sequence: CASSLNGRSEQYF.

This chain connects TRBV15 to TRBJ1-4; 10 bases map to TRBD1. CDR3 length: 16 amino acids. V dropped 0 bases and J dropped 7; count of bases not matched to a gene: 5. The germline gives CDR1 LNHNV, CDR2 YYDKDF (reference sequence). CDR3 loop: CATSRDQTGGVEKLFF. CDR3 DNA: TGTGCCACCAGCAGAGACCAGACAGGGGGCGTTGAAAAACTGTTTTTT.

V is TRBV18 and J is TRBJ1-2, with D possibly being TRBD1 (6 bases). Germline loops: CDR1 KGHSH, CDR2 LQKENI. Between the trimmed V and J ends, which lost 6 bases and 4 bases, there was a span of 18 bases. The CDR3 is made up of 15 amino acids. CDR3 nucleotide sequence: TGTGCCAGCTCGGAGACCCGGGACATGAGCTATGGCTACACCTTC. Translated, it gives CASSETRDMSYGYTF.

This chain links TRBV28 with TRBJ1-5, with a weak D call TRBD1 (5 bases). Trimming took off 2 bases at V and 6 bases at J, with 11 bases between the two ends. The CDR3 sequence is 14 residues long. Germline V gene lookup returns CDR1 MDHEN and CDR2 SYDVKM. The CDR3 is CASSLTGEGQPQHF. In nucleotides, the CDR3 is TGTGCCAGCAGTTTAACGGGGGAGGGTCAGCCCCAGCATTTT.

The rearrangement links TRBV10-2 to TRBJ1-1, with TRBD1 as a possible D gene (6 bases). The CDR3 loop spans 14 amino acids. The germline V gene encodes CDR1 WSHSY and CDR2 SAAADI. V shed 3 bases and J shed 6 bases, with 14 bases lying between them. The CDR3 DNA is TGCGCCAGCAGTGATAGTCAGGGGAGGGCTGAAGCTTTCTTT. This codes for CASSDSQGRAEAFF.

Remarks on this clone: Germline and junction disagree at one end, which may indicate a read error. This rearrangement joins TRBV6-5 to TRBJ2-3; 9 bases are a match to TRBD1. This CDR3 is 13 amino acids long. Germline CDR1 and CDR2: MNHEY and SVGAGI. The CDR3 DNA is TGTGCCAGCAGCCGACCTGGGACAGGGAGAAGCCATTTT. It codes for CASSRPGTGRSHF.

This clone appeared once. The rearrangement uses TRBV30 and TRBJ2-7; TRBD1 is a possible D gene (6 bases). The germline gives CDR1 GTSNPN, CDR2 SVGIG (reference sequence). Trimming took off 4 bases at V and 1 base at J, with 11 bases between the two ends. CDR3 length: 13 amino acids. The CDR3: CAWIRGQSYEQYF. The CDR3, as DNA: TGTGCCTGGATCCGAGGACAGTCCTACGAGCAGTACTTC. The entire variable domain, with the rest obtained from reference TRBV30 and TRBJ2-7, is as follows: SQTIHQWPATLVQPVGSPLSLECTVEGTSNPNLYWYRQAAGRGLQLLFYSVGIGQISSEVPQNLSASRPQDRQFILSSKKLLLSDSGFYLCAWIRGQSYEQYFGPGTRLTVT.

The chain links TRBV5-1 to TRBJ2-3, with 7 bases matching TRBD2. Germline loops: CDR1 SGHRS, CDR2 YFSETQ. With 0 bases clipped from V and 2 bases from J, the junction kept 6 bases outside the gene matches. The CDR3 has 16 residues. In DNA, the CDR3 is TGCGCCAGCAGCTTGGGGACTAGTCTGCCCACAGATACGCAGTATTTT. Residues: CASSLGTSLPTDTQYF.

V and J are TRBV5-8 and TRBJ2-5, with 13 bases lining up with TRBD2. The CDR3 covers 18 residues. With 4 bases clipped from V and 2 bases from J, the junction kept 11 bases outside the gene matches. Germline V gene sequence: CDR1 SGHTS, CDR2 YDEGEE. The CDR3 here is CASSIGTSGATFQETQYF. The CDR3 bases are TGTGCCAGCAGCATCGGGACTAGCGGGGCCACATTTCAAGAGACCCAGTACTTC.

This clone was counted between two and nine times. The chain joins TRBV19 to TRBJ2-6; D is undetermined. V was pared by 5 bases and J by 1 base, with 12 bases between. CDR3 length equals 16 residues. The germline gives CDR1 LNHDA, CDR2 SQIVND (reference sequence). CDR3 coding DNA: TGTGCCAGTAGTCCCCGAGGAAGGTCTGGGGCCAACGTCCTGACTTTC. Amino acid sequence: CASSPRGRSGANVLTF.

The genes are TRBV6-4 and TRBJ2-7, with TRBD2 matching 10 bases. CDR1 and CDR2 (germline): MRHNA, SNTAGT. This CDR3 is built from 19 residues. J lost 1 base, V lost 3 bases, and 15 bases had no gene match. CDR3 region: CASSEHSLKLAGKSYEQYF. The CDR3 DNA reads as TGTGCCAGCAGTGAACACTCTTTGAAACTAGCGGGGAAGTCCTACGAGCAGTACTTC.

The chain links TRBV2 to TRBJ2-3; D remains unclear. The V and J ends lost 3 bases and 6 bases respectively, with 7 bases between them. The CDR3 is 12 residues long. Germline CDR1 reads SNHLY; CDR2 reads FYNNEI. The CDR3 sequence: CASSEYVDTQYF. Written as DNA, the CDR3 is TGTGCCAGCAGTGAGTATGTGGATACGCAGTATTTT.

The V and J genes are TRBV9 and TRBJ2-3; D might be TRBD1 (6 bases). CDR1 and CDR2 from the germline V gene are SGDLS and YYNGEE. The CDR3 extends over 18 amino acids. The germline V and J ends were trimmed by 1 base and 3 bases, with 21 bases remaining between them. The CDR3 protein is CASSVSGTSMRGTDTQYF. The CDR3, as DNA: TGTGCCAGCAGCGTATCCGGGACATCAATGAGAGGAACAGATACGCAGTATTTT.

V is TRBV27 and J is TRBJ2-7, with 10 bases identical to TRBD1. The CDR3 is made up of 13 amino acids. Germline V gene lookup returns CDR1 MNHEY and CDR2 SMNVEV (reference sequence). The trim removed 4 bases at V and 4 bases at J, leaving 1 base unmatched. CDR3 coding DNA: TGTGCCAGCAGTTCGGGACAGGGGTACGAGCAGTACTTC. Encoded protein: CASSSGQGYEQYF.

The chain employs TRBV11-2 and TRBJ1-1; D is ambiguous. Trimming stripped 3 bases from V and 0 bases from J, with 8 bases between. The germline V gene encodes CDR1 SGHAT and CDR2 FQNNGV. The CDR3 runs 14 residues. CDR3 loop: CASSLWLLNTEAFF. The CDR3 DNA is TGTGCCAGCAGCTTGTGGCTTCTGAACACTGAAGCTTTCTTT.

A single count supports this clone. The rearrangement joins TRBV27 to TRBJ2-2; 9 bases map to TRBD2. This CDR3 region has 22 residues. Germline V gives CDR1 MNHEY, CDR2 SMNVEV (reference sequence). The junction had 31 bases not matched to a gene; V was cut back by 7 bases and J by 7 bases. This CDR3 is CASTERAGGTAATWGISGELFF. The CDR3 region has the DNA TGTGCCAGCACCGAAAGGGCGGGAGGGACGGCAGCTACGTGGGGAATTAGCGGGGAGCTGTTTTTT.

This chain joins TRBV19 and TRBJ2-7; the D gene is possibly TRBD1 (6 bases). V lost 5 bases and J 7 bases, leaving 12 bases between the germline ends. Germline assignment: CDR1 LNHDA and CDR2 SQIVND (reference sequence). The CDR3 spans 12 residues. CDR3 bases: TGTGCCAGTAGTGAAGGGACAATTGAGCAGTACTTC. Amino acid sequence: CASSEGTIEQYF.

V gene TRBV10-3 combines with J gene TRBJ2-7; 10 bases are shared with TRBD2. The V gene end was trimmed by 0 bases and the J gene end by 7 bases; junction bases not matched to a gene: 9. Germline V gene data show CDR1 as ENHRY and CDR2 as SYGVKD. The CDR3 runs 16 residues. CDR3 nucleotides: TGTGCCATCAGTGAGTCACGGCTAGCGGGAGTCTATGAGCAGTACTTC. This codes for CAISESRLAGVYEQYF.